One T cell receptor (beta chain) is described in this entry. Here immunoSEQ multiplex PCR was the method, and the copy in TCRdb shows in-frame clones only, minus some. There are under 1,900,000 clones in the sample; around 98.5% occur only once, and 0.36% lies in the top ten. The entry originates in a study of shared clonotypes between healthy human individuals. The clonotype comes from a man younger than 40 in good health. Sequenced material: naive CD4+ T cells sorted from blood. Sample subset: CD45RA+ positively selected.

The CDR3 spells CASSIRGSRSAFLDEQFF. The DNA for the CDR3 is TGTGCCAGCAGCATCCGGGGAAGCCGGAGTGCCTTCCTCGATGAGCAGTTCTTC. The genes are TRBV5-6 and TRBJ2-1; D perhaps matches TRBD2 (5 bases). CDR3 size: 18 residues. Germline assignment: CDR1 SGHDT and CDR2 YYEEEE. V was shortened by 4 bases and J by 8 bases, with 28 bases between the two germline ends. Full variable domain (missing parts from reference TRBV5-6 and TRBJ2-1): DAGVTQSPTHLIKTRGQQVTLRCSPKSGHDTVSWYQQALGQGPQFIFQYYEEEERQRGNFPDRFSGHQFPNYSSELNVNALLLGDSALYLCASSIRGSRSAFLDEQFFGPGTRLTVL.